Presented here are 31 T cell receptor beta chains from one specimen sequenced in a study of blood T cell repertoires in COVID-19. Assay used: immunoSEQ multiplex PCR; TCRdb lists only in-frame clones, some missing. The sample contains under 250,000 clones, more than 75% of which appear only once. Input material: peripheral blood. These receptors came from a woman older than 75 with COVID-19, enrolled during active disease.

This sequence joins TRBV7-2 and TRBJ1-5; a weak D match, TRBD1 (5 bases). This CDR3 spans 14 amino acids. CDR1 is SGHTA, CDR2 FQGNSA, per germline. The V end was cut by 5 bases, the J end by 4 bases, with 12 bases between. The CDR3: CASSRSGGNQPQHF. CDR3 DNA sequence: TGTGCCAGCAGCCGGTCGGGGGGGAATCAGCCCCAGCATTTT.

As DNA, the CDR3 is TGTGCCAGCAGTGAAGCGCCGGGTTACACCGGGGAGCTGTTTTTT. It codes for CASSEAPGYTGELFF. The V and J genes are TRBV2 and TRBJ2-2, with unresolved D. V was shortened by 0 bases and J by 3 bases, with 8 bases between the two germline ends. The CDR3 is made up of 15 amino acids. The V gene's germline CDR1 is SNHLY and CDR2 FYNNEI.

This rearrangement joins TRBV3-1 (or the pseudogene TRBV3-2) to TRBJ1-5; a weak D match, TRBD1 (6 bases). From germline, CDR1 is LGHDT and CDR2 YNNKEL (reference sequence). CDR3 size: 15 residues. Trimming shortened V by 3 bases and J by 6 bases, and 15 bases separated the two germline ends. The CDR3, as DNA: TGTGCCAGCAGCCACACAGGGACGCGTGGTCAGCCCCAGCATTTT. This encodes CASSHTGTRGQPQHF.

This clone was detected once. J is TRBJ1-2 and V is TRBV24-1; TRBD1 matches at 7 bases. CDR1 is KGHDR and CDR2 is SFDVKD in the germline V gene. The junction had 7 bases not matched to a gene; V was cut back by 3 bases and J by 4 bases. The CDR3 sequence is 15 residues long. The DNA for the CDR3 is TGTGCCACCAGTGATACCATAGGGGGCACCTATGGCTACACCTTC. It specifies CATSDTIGGTYGYTF.

The chain is built from TRBV11-2 and TRBJ2-3; TRBD2 matches 10 bases. From germline, CDR1 is SGHAT and CDR2 FQNNGV. The CDR3 contains 17 residues. The trim removed 3 bases at V and 3 bases at J, leaving 9 bases unmatched. The CDR3: CASSFNTLAGGTDTQYF. Here the CDR3 DNA reads TGTGCCAGCAGCTTTAACACATTAGCGGGGGGAACAGATACGCAGTATTTT.

The chain couples TRBV5-1 to TRBJ2-3, with D perhaps TRBD2 (7 bases). CDR1 and CDR2 (germline): SGHRS, YFSETQ. The CDR3 runs 15 residues. V was cut by 6 bases and J by 5 bases, with 19 bases left in between. This chain's CDR3 is CASTREGGGQDTQYF. The CDR3 region has the DNA TGCGCCAGCACCCGTGAGGGGGGGGGCCAAGATACGCAGTATTTT.

The chain combines TRBV28 with TRBJ2-7; tentatively, D is TRBD2 (6 bases). Germline CDR1 MDHEN, CDR2 SYDVKM. Trimming cost V 8 bases and J 0 bases, with 14 bases left between them. This CDR3 comprises 14 residues. CDR3 sequence reads: CASFTPGGSYEQYF. The CDR3 bases are TGTGCCAGCTTTACGCCCGGGGGCTCCTACGAGCAGTACTTC.

This clone is a singleton in its sample. The CDR3 nucleotides read TGTGCCAGCTCACCTGTAGGACAGGGCGGGATTGAAGCTTTCTTT. Translation gives CASSPVGQGGIEAFF. The chain carries TRBV18 and TRBJ1-1, with TRBD1 identical over 8 bases. V lost 3 bases, J lost 7 bases, and 10 bases stayed unmatched. The CDR3 is 15 amino acids. From germline, CDR1 is KGHSH and CDR2 LQKENI.

This chain connects TRBV2 to TRBJ1-1; 8 bases fit TRBD1. Trimming removed 8 bases from V and 4 bases from J; junction bases left unmatched: 12. Looked up from germline, CDR1 is SNHLY and CDR2 is FYNNEI. The CDR3 has 15 amino acids. The CDR3 here is CASRTGRLGTTEAFF. For the CDR3, the DNA is TGTGCCAGCCGGACAGGGCGGCTGGGGACCACTGAAGCTTTCTTT.

The J gene is TRBJ1-2, the V gene TRBV7-2; D gene ambiguous. Germline assignment: CDR1 SGHTA and CDR2 FQGNSA. Trimming took 7 bases from V and 4 from J, leaving 19 bases between them. The CDR3 is 15 amino acids. The CDR3 here is CASTPEGTPLYGYTF. The CDR3 DNA is TGTGCCAGCACCCCCGAGGGTACCCCCCTCTATGGCTACACCTTC.

The rearrangement links TRBV6-5 to TRBJ1-1, with D hard to call. V was trimmed by 2 bases and J by 5 bases, leaving 12 bases between them. Per germline, CDR1 MNHEY and CDR2 SVGAGI. The CDR3 loop spans 14 amino acids. CDR3 protein: CASSYGVRGTEAFF. The CDR3 DNA reads TGTGCCAGCAGTTACGGGGTACGAGGGACTGAAGCTTTCTTT.

The rearrangement joins TRBV11-3 to TRBJ2-5; 8 bases agree with TRBD1. This CDR3 region has 14 residues. Unmatched junction bases numbered 2, after V lost 4 bases and J lost 1 base. Germline values: CDR1 SGHNT, CDR2 YENEEA. The CDR3 reads CASSYGQGQETQYF. In DNA form, the CDR3 reads TGTGCCAGCAGCTACGGACAGGGCCAAGAGACCCAGTACTTC.

J is TRBJ1-1 and V is TRBV2; D remains ambiguous. The CDR3 extends over 13 amino acids. Germline V gene sequence: CDR1 SNHLY, CDR2 FYNNEI. The V end lost 7 bases, the J end lost 4 bases, and 13 bases lay between the germline ends. CDR3 sequence: CASMLGRTTEAFF. In nucleotides, the CDR3 is TGTGCCAGCATGCTAGGGAGGACCACTGAAGCTTTCTTT.

This clone was counted a few times. This chain connects TRBV7-9 to TRBJ2-7, with 7 bases lining up with TRBD1. The CDR3 has 14 amino acids. The trim removed 2 bases at V and 1 base at J, leaving 2 bases unmatched. Germline assignment: CDR1 SEHNR and CDR2 FQNEAQ (reference sequence). For the CDR3, the DNA is TGTGCCAGCAGCTTAACGGGACAGTCCTACGAGCAGTACTTC. It codes for CASSLTGQSYEQYF. The full variable domain, with the rest looked up from reference TRBV7-9 and TRBJ2-7, is DTGVSQNPRHKITKRGQNVTFRCDPISEHNRLYWYRQTLGQGPEFLTYFQNEAQLEKSRLLSDRFSAERPKGSFSTLEIQRTEQGDSAMYLCASSLTGQSYEQYFGPGTRLTVT.

Note on this clone: The sample contains more than one DNA sequence encoding this CDR3. The genes are TRBV18 and TRBJ2-2, with a tentative D call TRBD1 (6 bases). Per the germline V gene, CDR1 is KGHSH and CDR2 is LQKENI. The CDR3 runs to 14 residues. Trimming left V 3 bases short and J 1 base short, with 6 bases between. The CDR3 loop is CASSPGQNTGELFF. CDR3 bases: TGTGCCAGCTCACCGGGACAGAACACCGGGGAGCTGTTTTTT.

The chain couples TRBV5-1 to TRBJ1-2; TRBD1 might be the D (6 bases). Per germline, CDR1 SGHRS and CDR2 YFSETQ. The germline V and J ends were trimmed by 7 bases and 0 bases, with 13 bases remaining between them. The CDR3 is made up of 14 amino acids. In DNA form, the CDR3 reads TGCGCCAGCCGCCAGGACAGTACTAACTATGGCTACACCTTC. Amino acids: CASRQDSTNYGYTF.

The chain carries TRBV5-6 and TRBJ2-1; TRBD2 is a possible D gene (6 bases). The germline V gene encodes CDR1 SGHDT and CDR2 YYEEEE. CDR3 size: 17 residues. V lost 4 bases, J lost 4 bases, and 21 bases lay in between. CDR3 bases: TGTGCCAGCAGCACCTTAGGCGGGGCGTTTTTGTACAATGAGCAGTTCTTC. Translation: CASSTLGGAFLYNEQFF.

This clone was seen only a few times. Other DNA sequences of this sample code for an identical CDR3. The gene calls are TRBV7-2 and TRBJ1-3; 7 bases fit TRBD1. V shed 3 bases and J 2 bases; nucleotides not matched to a gene: 1. CDR1 is SGHTA and CDR2 is FQGNSA in the germline V gene. CDR3 size: 14 residues. The CDR3 coding sequence is TGTGCCAGCAGCTTGACAGGGACTGGAAACACCATATATTTT. Its translation is CASSLTGTGNTIYF.

This clone was counted only a few times. The chain recombines TRBV2 with TRBJ2-1; 7 bases line up with TRBD1. The junction had 8 bases not matched to a gene; V was cut back by 6 bases and J by 6 bases. The CDR3 sequence is 14 residues long. Germline-derived CDR1 and CDR2 are SNHLY and FYNNEI. Here the CDR3 reads CASRWRQGSNEQFF. The CDR3 DNA follows: TGTGCCAGCAGGTGGAGACAGGGTAGCAATGAGCAGTTCTTC.

The chain joins TRBV2 to TRBJ1-1; D unclear. V was trimmed by 2 bases and J by 4 bases, leaving 11 bases between them. Germline lookup yields CDR1 SNHLY and CDR2 FYNNEI. The CDR3 covers 14 residues. The CDR3 DNA follows: TGTGCCAGCAGTGAAAGGCTGCAGGCCACTGAAGCTTTCTTT. This sequence encodes CASSERLQATEAFF.

This chain joins TRBV11-2 and TRBJ2-1, with 8 bases matching TRBD2. The V segment lost 4 bases and the J segment 8 bases; nucleotides outside the gene matches: 4. The CDR3 extends over 13 amino acids. The germline V gene encodes CDR1 SGHAT and CDR2 FQNNGV. CDR3 DNA: TGTGCCAGCAGCTGGGGACTAGTTCATGAGCAGTTCTTC. It encodes CASSWGLVHEQFF. Full variable domain (remainder filled in from reference TRBV11-2 and TRBJ2-1): EAGVAQSPRYKIIEKRQSVAFWCNPISGHATLYWYQQILGQGPKLLIQFQNNGVVDDSQLPKDRFSAERLKGVDSTLKIQPAKLEDSAVYLCASSWGLVHEQFFGPGTRLTVL.

Comments on this clone: Other DNA sequences in the same sample also yield this CDR3. The V call is TRBV12-3 or TRBV12-4, the J call TRBJ1-1; D possibly corresponds to TRBD1 (6 bases). V was cut by 5 bases and J by 5 bases, with 12 bases left in between. The CDR3 runs 13 residues. CDR3: CASSLTGNTEAFF. The DNA of the CDR3 is TGTGCCAGCAGTCTTACAGGGAATACTGAAGCTTTCTTT.

The V gene is TRBV6-5, the J gene TRBJ1-2; the D is unclear. V shed 4 bases and J shed 0 bases, with 12 bases lying between them. The length of the CDR3 is 15 residues. Germline CDR1 MNHEY, CDR2 SVGAGI. The DNA of the CDR3 is TGTGCCAGCAGTTTTTCCCGGGGTGCTAACTATGGCTACACCTTC. Translated, it gives CASSFSRGANYGYTF.

V usage is TRBV10-3 and J usage is TRBJ2-1; 14 bases agree with TRBD2. This CDR3 comprises 18 residues. CDR1 is ENHRY, CDR2 SYGVKD, per germline. The J segment lost 0 bases and the V segment lost 4 bases, leaving 5 bases of the junction unmatched. The CDR3 protein is CAISGGGTSGSSYNEQFF. CDR3 coding DNA: TGTGCCATCAGTGGAGGCGGGACTAGCGGGAGCTCCTACAATGAGCAGTTCTTC.

V and J are TRBV5-6 and TRBJ2-3; TRBD1 is a possible D gene (5 bases). Germline V CDR1 and CDR2: SGHDT, YYEEEE. Trimming removed 1 base at V and 4 bases at J, with 13 bases between. The CDR3 sequence is 15 residues long. The CDR3 coding sequence is TGTGCCAGCAGCTTGTTAGCAGGGTTGGCAGATACGCAGTATTTT. Protein product: CASSLLAGLADTQYF.

The chain employs TRBV6-5 and TRBJ1-2, with no clear D. Germline V gene sequence: CDR1 MNHEY, CDR2 SVGAGI. The CDR3 runs to 13 residues. Between the trimmed V and J ends, which lost 4 bases and 8 bases, there was a span of 14 bases. The CDR3 sequence: CASSWAAGGGYTF. The CDR3 DNA reads as TGTGCCAGCAGTTGGGCCGCGGGAGGGGGCTACACCTTC.

The rearrangement uses TRBV7-3 and TRBJ1-2; 11 bases map to TRBD1. The V gene end was trimmed by 3 bases and the J gene end by 8 bases; junction bases not matched to a gene: 5. Germline CDR1 is SGHTA and CDR2 is FQGTGA. The CDR3 extends over 14 amino acids. The CDR3 sequence: CASSLDRGQEGYTF. Here the CDR3 DNA reads TGTGCCAGCAGCTTGGACAGGGGGCAGGAGGGCTACACCTTC.

The V and J genes are TRBV7-2 and TRBJ1-1; unclear D gene. The V gene's germline CDR1 is SGHTA and CDR2 FQGNSA. This CDR3 is built from 15 residues. Trimming left V 7 bases short and J 1 base short, with 16 bases between. The chain's CDR3 is CASTPSIRWNTEAFF. CDR3 DNA: TGTGCCAGCACCCCTAGCATTCGCTGGAACACTGAAGCTTTCTTT.

The V gene is TRBV4-1, the J gene TRBJ1-4, with a possible D match to TRBD1 (6 bases). V was cut by 4 bases and J by 8 bases, with 14 bases left in between. CDR1 is MGHRA and CDR2 is YSYEKL in the germline V gene. CDR3 length equals 14 residues. CDR3 sequence reads: CASSLTGIGEKLFF. The CDR3 DNA reads as TGCGCCAGCAGCCTCACAGGGATCGGCGAAAAACTGTTTTTT.

The chain recombines TRBV7-2 with TRBJ2-3, with D possibly TRBD1 on 7 matching bases. V gave up 6 bases and J gave up 4 bases, with 20 bases separating them. CDR3 length equals 16 residues. Germline V CDR1 and CDR2: SGHTA, FQGNSA. CDR3 DNA sequence: TGTGCCAGCAGACAGTCCAGGGGGGTTCTGCCAGATACGCAGTATTTT. This codes for CASRQSRGVLPDTQYF.

V and J are TRBV7-3 and TRBJ2-1; 10 bases map to TRBD2. CDR1 is SGHTA, CDR2 FQGTGA, per germline. CDR3 length equals 17 residues. With V trimmed by 1 base and J by 5 bases, 8 bases remained unmatched. The CDR3 coding sequence is TGTGCCAGCAGCTTAAAGGGCGGACTAGCGGCGAACAATGAGCAGTTCTTC. Its translation: CASSLKGGLAANNEQFF.